This entry lists 8 T cell receptor beta chains sequenced from one sample in a study of cytomegalovirus exposure and HLA in healthy donors. The PCR was carried out with 60 Vbeta primers and 13 Jbeta primers. The table came from immunoSEQ multiplex PCR; TCRdb's copy has only in-frame clones and leaves some out. The sample lists some 170,000 clones, over 70% occurring once. The sequencing input was PBMCs. The receptors come from a male donor in good health and CMV-seronegative.

This chain connects TRBV7-2 to TRBJ1-2; 8 nucleotides agree with TRBD1. J lost 8 bases, V lost 5 bases, and 16 bases had no gene match. CDR1 SGHTA and CDR2 FQGNSA come from the germline V gene. The CDR3 covers 16 residues. CDR3 sequence: CASSPSPEDREGGYTF. The CDR3 DNA is TGTGCCAGCAGCCCTAGTCCCGAGGACAGGGAGGGCGGCTACACCTTC.

This clone has a single count. The V gene is TRBV15, the J gene TRBJ1-2, with 8 bases that match TRBD1. Germline CDR1 LNHNV, CDR2 YYDKDF (reference sequence). The ends lost 3 bases at V and 6 bases at J; junction bases unmatched: 9. The CDR3 totals 15 residues. CDR3 sequence (DNA): TGTGCCACCAGCAGCGGACAGGGAGGGTTTGATGGCTACACCTTC. As protein: CATSSGQGGFDGYTF.

The chain employs TRBV25-1 and TRBJ1-3; possible D gene TRBD1, 6 bases. Germline assignment: CDR1 MGHDK and CDR2 SYGVNS. This CDR3 spans 16 amino acids. Trimming removed 0 bases from V and 0 bases from J, with 9 bases in between. The CDR3 loop reads CASSEYDRSSGNTIYF. The CDR3 DNA is TGTGCCAGCAGTGAATATGACAGGAGCTCTGGAAACACCATATATTTT.

CDR3 coding DNA: TGTGCCAGCAGTACCCGGACAAGGGGATGGAATCAGCCCCAGCATTTT. Its protein is CASSTRTRGWNQPQHF. The gene calls are TRBV28 and TRBJ1-5; tentative D call: TRBD1 (5 bases). The CDR3 is 16 amino acids. The ends were cut back, 5 bases at V and 4 bases at J, with 18 bases in the middle. The V gene's germline CDR1 is MDHEN and CDR2 SYDVKM.

This clone was observed a few times. This chain links TRBV4-1 with TRBJ1-5, with D perhaps matching TRBD1 (5 bases). Germline V gives CDR1 MGHRA, CDR2 YSYEKL. V was cut by 0 bases and J by 6 bases, with 12 bases left in between. CDR3 length equals 15 residues. The CDR3 DNA reads TGCGCCAGCAGCCAAGACGGGGAGGGGCGTCAGCCCCAGCATTTT. This sequence encodes CASSQDGEGRQPQHF.

The rearrangement links TRBV9 to TRBJ2-1; 7 nucleotides match TRBD1. The CDR3 totals 16 residues. V was clipped by 3 bases and J by 5 bases; unmatched bases: 11. Germline lookup yields CDR1 SGDLS and CDR2 YYNGEE. The CDR3 sequence: CASSGTGDPPNNEQFF. CDR3 nucleotides: TGTGCCAGCAGCGGAACAGGGGACCCACCTAACAATGAGCAGTTCTTC.

The rearrangement uses TRBV29-1 and TRBJ1-2; no clear D. The CDR3 consists of 13 residues. The germline CDR1 and CDR2 sequences are SQVTM and ANQGSEA. The V gene lost 6 bases and the J gene lost 8 bases, with 19 bases spanning the gap. The CDR3 nucleotides are TGCAGCGTCCTTAGGCAGAGAGCGGAAGGCTACACCTTC. This translates into CSVLRQRAEGYTF.

V gene TRBV4-3 combines with J gene TRBJ2-3; 7 positions agree with TRBD2. The CDR3 extends over 15 amino acids. In germline, CDR1 is LGHNA, CDR2 YSLEER. V gave up 1 base and J gave up 4 bases; unmatched junction bases: 5. CDR3 sequence: CASSQGGGVPDTQYF. The CDR3 nucleotides read TGCGCCAGCAGCCAAGGGGGAGGGGTCCCAGATACGCAGTATTTT.